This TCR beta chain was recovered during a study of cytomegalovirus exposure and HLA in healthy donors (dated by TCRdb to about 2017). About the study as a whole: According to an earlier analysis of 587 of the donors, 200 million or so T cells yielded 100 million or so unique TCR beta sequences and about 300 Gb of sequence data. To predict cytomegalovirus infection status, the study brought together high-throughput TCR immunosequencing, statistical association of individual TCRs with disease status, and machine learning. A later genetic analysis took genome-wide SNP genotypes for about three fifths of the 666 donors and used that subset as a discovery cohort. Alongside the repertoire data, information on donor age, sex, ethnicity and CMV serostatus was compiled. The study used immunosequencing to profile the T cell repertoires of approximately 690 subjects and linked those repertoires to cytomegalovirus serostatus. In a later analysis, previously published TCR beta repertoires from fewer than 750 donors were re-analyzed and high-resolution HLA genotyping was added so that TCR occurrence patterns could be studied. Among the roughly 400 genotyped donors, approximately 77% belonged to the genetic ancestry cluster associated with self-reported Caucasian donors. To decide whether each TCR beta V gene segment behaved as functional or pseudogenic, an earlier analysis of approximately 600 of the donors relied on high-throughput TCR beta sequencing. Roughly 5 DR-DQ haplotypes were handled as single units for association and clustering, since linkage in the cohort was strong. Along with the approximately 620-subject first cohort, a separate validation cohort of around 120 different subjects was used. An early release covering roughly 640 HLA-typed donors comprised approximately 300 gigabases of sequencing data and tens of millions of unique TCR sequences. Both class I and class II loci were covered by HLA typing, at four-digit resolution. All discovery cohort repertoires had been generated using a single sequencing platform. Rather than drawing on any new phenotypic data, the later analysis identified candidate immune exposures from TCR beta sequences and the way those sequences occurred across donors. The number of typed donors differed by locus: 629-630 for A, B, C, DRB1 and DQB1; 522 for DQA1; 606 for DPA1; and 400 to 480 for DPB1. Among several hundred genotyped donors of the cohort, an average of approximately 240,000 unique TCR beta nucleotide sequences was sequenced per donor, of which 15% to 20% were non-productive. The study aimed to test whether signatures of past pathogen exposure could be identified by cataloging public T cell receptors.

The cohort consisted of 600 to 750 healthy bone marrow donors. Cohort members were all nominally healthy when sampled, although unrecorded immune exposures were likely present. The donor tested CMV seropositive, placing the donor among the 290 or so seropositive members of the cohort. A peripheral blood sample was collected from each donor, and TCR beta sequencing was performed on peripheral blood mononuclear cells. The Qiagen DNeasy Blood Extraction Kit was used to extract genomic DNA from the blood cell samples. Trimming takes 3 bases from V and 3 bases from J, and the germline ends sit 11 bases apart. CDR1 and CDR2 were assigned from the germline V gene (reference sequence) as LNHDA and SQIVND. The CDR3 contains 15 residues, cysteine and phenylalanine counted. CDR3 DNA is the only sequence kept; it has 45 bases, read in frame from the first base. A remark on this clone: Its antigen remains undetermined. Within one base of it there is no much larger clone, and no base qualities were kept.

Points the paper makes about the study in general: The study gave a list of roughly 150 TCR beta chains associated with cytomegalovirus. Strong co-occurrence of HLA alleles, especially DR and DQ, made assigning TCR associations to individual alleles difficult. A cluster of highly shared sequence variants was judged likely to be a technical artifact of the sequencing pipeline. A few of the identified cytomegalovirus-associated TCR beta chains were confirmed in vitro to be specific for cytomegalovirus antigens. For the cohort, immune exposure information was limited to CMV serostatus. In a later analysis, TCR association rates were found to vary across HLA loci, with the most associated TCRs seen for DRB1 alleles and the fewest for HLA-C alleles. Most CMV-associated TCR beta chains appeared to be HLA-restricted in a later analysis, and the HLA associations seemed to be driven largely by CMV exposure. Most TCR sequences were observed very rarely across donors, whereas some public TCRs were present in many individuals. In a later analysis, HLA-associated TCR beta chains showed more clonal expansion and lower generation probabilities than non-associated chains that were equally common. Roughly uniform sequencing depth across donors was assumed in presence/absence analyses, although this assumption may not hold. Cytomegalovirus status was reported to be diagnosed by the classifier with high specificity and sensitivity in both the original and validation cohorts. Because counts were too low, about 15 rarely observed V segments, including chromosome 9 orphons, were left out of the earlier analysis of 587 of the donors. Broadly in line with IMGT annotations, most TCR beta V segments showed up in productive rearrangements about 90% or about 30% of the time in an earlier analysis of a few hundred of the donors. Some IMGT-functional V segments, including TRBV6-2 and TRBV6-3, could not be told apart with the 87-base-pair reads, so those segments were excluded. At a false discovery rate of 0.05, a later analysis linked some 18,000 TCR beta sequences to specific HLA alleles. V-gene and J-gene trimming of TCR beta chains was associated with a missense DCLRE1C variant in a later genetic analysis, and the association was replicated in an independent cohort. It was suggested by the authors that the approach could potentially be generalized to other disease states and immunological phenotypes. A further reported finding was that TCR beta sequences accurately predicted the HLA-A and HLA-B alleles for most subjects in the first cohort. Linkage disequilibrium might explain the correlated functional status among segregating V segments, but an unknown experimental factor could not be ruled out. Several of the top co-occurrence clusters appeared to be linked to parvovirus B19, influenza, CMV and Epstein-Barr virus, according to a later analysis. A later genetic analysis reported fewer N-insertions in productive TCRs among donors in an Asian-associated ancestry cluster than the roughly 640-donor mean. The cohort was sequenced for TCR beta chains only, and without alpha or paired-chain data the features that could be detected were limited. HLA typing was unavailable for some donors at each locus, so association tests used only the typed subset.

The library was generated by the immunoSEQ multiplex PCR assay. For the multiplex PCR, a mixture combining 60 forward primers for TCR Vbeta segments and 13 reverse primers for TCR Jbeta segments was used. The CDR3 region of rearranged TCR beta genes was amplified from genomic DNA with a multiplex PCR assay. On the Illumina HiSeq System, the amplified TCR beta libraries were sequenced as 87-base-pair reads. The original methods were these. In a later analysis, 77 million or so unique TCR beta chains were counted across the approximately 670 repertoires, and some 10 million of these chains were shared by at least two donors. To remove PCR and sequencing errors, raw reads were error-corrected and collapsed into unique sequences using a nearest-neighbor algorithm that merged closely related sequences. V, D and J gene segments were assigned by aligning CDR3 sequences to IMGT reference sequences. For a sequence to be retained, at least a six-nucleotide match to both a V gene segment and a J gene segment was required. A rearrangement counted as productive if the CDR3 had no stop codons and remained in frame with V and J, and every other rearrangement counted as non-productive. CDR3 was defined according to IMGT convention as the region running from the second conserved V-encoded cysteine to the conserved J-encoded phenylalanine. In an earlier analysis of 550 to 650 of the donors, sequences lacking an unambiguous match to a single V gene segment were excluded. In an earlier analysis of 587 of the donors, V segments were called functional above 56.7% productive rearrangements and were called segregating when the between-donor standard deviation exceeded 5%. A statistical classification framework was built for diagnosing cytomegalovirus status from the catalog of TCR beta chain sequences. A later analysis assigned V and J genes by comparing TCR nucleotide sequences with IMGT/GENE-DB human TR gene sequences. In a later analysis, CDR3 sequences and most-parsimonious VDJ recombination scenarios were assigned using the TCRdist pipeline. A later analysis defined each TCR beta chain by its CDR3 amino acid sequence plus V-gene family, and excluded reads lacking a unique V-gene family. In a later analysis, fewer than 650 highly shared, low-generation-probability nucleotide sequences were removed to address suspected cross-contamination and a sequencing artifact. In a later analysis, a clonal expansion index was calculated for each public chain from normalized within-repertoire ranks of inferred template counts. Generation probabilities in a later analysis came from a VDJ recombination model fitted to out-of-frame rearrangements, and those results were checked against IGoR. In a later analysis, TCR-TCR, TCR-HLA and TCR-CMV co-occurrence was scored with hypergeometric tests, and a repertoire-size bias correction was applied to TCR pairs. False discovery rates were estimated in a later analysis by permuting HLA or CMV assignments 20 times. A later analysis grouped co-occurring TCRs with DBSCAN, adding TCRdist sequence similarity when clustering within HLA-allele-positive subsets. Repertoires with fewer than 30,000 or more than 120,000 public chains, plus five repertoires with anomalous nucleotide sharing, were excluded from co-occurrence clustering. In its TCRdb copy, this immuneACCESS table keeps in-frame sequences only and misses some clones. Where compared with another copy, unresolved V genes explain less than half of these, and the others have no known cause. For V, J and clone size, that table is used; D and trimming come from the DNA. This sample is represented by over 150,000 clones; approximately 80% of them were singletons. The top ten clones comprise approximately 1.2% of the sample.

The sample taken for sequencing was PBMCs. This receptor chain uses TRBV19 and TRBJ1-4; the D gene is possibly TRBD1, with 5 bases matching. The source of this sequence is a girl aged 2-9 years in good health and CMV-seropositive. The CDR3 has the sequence CASSMSTAPNEKLFF. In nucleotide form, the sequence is TGTGCCAGTAGTATGTCGACAGCTCCTAATGAAAAACTGTTTTTT.